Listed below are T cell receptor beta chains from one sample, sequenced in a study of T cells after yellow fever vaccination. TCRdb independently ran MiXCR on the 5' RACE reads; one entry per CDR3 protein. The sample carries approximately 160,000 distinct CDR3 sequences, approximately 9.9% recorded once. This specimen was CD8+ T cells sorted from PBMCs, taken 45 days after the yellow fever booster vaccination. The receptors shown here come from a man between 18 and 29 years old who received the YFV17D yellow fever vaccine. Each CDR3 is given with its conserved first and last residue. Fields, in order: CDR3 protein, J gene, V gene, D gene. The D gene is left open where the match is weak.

CASSQRRGATDTQYF TRBJ2-3 TRBV4-2 TRBD2
CASSESGDRGLGNEQFF TRBJ2-1 TRBV10-1 TRBD1
CASSVEGTVMDEQFF TRBJ2-1 TRBV9 .
CASTTGGGNEQFF TRBJ2-1 TRBV9 TRBD2
CASSEYERGYGEQFF TRBJ2-1 TRBV25-1 TRBD2
CASSFTGGLHGYTF TRBJ1-2 TRBV27 .
CASSQVTGGGAQPQHF TRBJ1-5 TRBV4-1 .
CASSHSSYNEQFF TRBJ2-1 TRBV5-5 .
CASRSRALVQETQYF TRBJ2-5 TRBV6-2/TRBV6-3 .
CSVEVPGILYEQYF TRBJ2-7 TRBV29-1 .
CASSFITGGGNTIYF TRBJ1-3 TRBV7-2 TRBD1
CASSFGPDYGYTF TRBJ1-2 TRBV5-4 .
CASSDGLITGTGELFF TRBJ2-2 TRBV5-4 .
CASSQLVQGNYGYTF TRBJ1-2 TRBV4-1 .
CASSVAGLGTDPIQYF TRBJ2-4 TRBV9 TRBD1
CASSQGLARETQYF TRBJ2-5 TRBV4-1 .
CASISTGGPDGYTF TRBJ1-2 TRBV7-9 .
CATSDPNVNTGELFF TRBJ2-2 TRBV24-1 .
CASSRQDRGNSPLHF TRBJ1-6 TRBV4-1 TRBD1
CSAHGNEQFF TRBJ2-1 TRBV29-1 .
CASSQDRHSNQPQHF TRBJ1-5 TRBV4-3 .
CASTPGGDTEAFF TRBJ1-1 TRBV12-3/TRBV12-4 .
CASSPGSNQETQYF TRBJ2-5 TRBV7-9 .
CASSQDAGGSYNEQFF TRBJ2-1 TRBV4-1 .
CATSRDQIRELFF TRBJ2-2 TRBV15 .
CASSVHRVSGANVLTF TRBJ2-6 TRBV9 .
CASSLTTGSNQPQHF TRBJ1-5 TRBV5-1 .
CAWSVSAEAFF TRBJ1-1 TRBV30 .
CASSQAGTAYNEQFF TRBJ2-1 TRBV7-9 TRBD1
CASSVDGALYGYTF TRBJ1-2 TRBV9 .
CASRPLWDRGPYNEQFF TRBJ2-1 TRBV12-3/TRBV12-4 TRBD1
CASSSGQGSVNTEAFF TRBJ1-1 TRBV25-1 TRBD1
CASSSPGVNVFSF TRBJ2-3 TRBV7-9 .
CAWSVLWDSTNTEAFF TRBJ1-1 TRBV30 TRBD1
CSVVGTEAFF TRBJ1-1 TRBV29-1 .
CASSQAGVIALNEQFF TRBJ2-1 TRBV4-1 .
CASSFDKTSYEQYF TRBJ2-7 TRBV5-1 .
CASSTQAGDTQYF TRBJ2-3 TRBV7-8 .
CASSLSISAAGGIGAYNEQFF TRBJ2-1 TRBV7-2 TRBD2
CASSYSRRASHYGYTF TRBJ1-2 TRBV6-5 .
CASSLTRDYGYTF TRBJ1-2 TRBV27 .
CASSPTPGSGGNQPQHF TRBJ1-5 TRBV7-8 .
CASSDQGVTEAFF TRBJ1-1 TRBV6-5 TRBD1
CASSWDGYEQYF TRBJ2-7 TRBV7-2 .
CASSELMAEYF TRBJ2-5 TRBV6-1 .
CASSFGQGAPLGEFF TRBJ2-1 TRBV7-9 .
CASSLRTLAVLPDEQYF TRBJ2-7 TRBV11-2 TRBD2
CASSLGGVNTGELFF TRBJ2-2 TRBV5-1 .
CASSVEAVHDEQFF TRBJ2-1 TRBV9 .
CASSPVGGRWGNIQYF TRBJ2-4 TRBV6-5 .
CASSPISSLSEQFF TRBJ2-1 TRBV6-5 .
CASSLGAGGKLFF TRBJ1-4 TRBV5-6 .
CASSPPRGGYYEQYF TRBJ2-7 TRBV19 TRBD2
CASSWIESAETQYF TRBJ2-5 TRBV7-9 .
CSVEPSGGLRETQYF TRBJ2-5 TRBV29-1 .
CASSPGLTNEKLFF TRBJ1-4 TRBV12-3/TRBV12-4 .
CASSGPGTAQETQYF TRBJ2-5 TRBV11-2 TRBD1
CATSTAGGSYNEQFF TRBJ2-1 TRBV6-2/TRBV6-3 TRBD2
CASSYSPSTEAFF TRBJ1-1 TRBV6-5 .
CASSLDSLSGANVLTF TRBJ2-6 TRBV7-9 .